Below are 9 T cell receptor beta chains sequenced from a single sample in a study of cytomegalovirus exposure and HLA in healthy donors. Primers for the PCR totalled 60 Vbeta and 13 Jbeta. The method was immunoSEQ multiplex PCR; TCRdb's version includes in-frame clones alone and lacks a portion of them. The sample holds roughly 200,000 clones. The sequenced sample consisted of PBMCs. Receptor source: a girl aged 2-10 years in good health and CMV-seropositive.

V and J are TRBV5-1 and TRBJ1-2; D is unclear. Trimming shortened V by 1 base and J by 1 base, and 11 bases separated the two germline ends. The CDR3 length is 15 residues. CDR1 and CDR2 from the germline V gene are SGHRS and YFSETQ. This CDR3 reads CASSLLQPLNYGYTF. The DNA for the CDR3 is TGCGCCAGCAGCTTGTTACAGCCCCTTAACTATGGCTACACCTTC.

This chain links TRBV5-3 with TRBJ2-3; D perhaps matches TRBD1 (6 bases). TRBV5-3 is designated an ORF whose function remains uncertain. The V gene lost 4 bases and the J gene lost 3 bases, with 21 bases spanning the gap. The CDR3 contains 17 residues. CDR3 sequence reads: CARSDYHRASGTDTQYF. CDR3 in DNA: TGTGCCAGAAGCGATTATCACAGGGCGTCGGGGACAGATACGCAGTATTTT.

The chain recombines TRBV18 with TRBJ1-2; TRBD1 matches at 9 bases. This CDR3 has 16 amino acids. Germline V gene sequence: CDR1 KGHSH, CDR2 LQKENI. Germline trimming cut 0 bases from V and 4 bases from J; bases unmatched to any gene: 6. The CDR3 is CASSPPGTGQGYGYTF. CDR3 nucleotides: TGTGCCAGCTCACCACCGGGGACAGGGCAAGGCTATGGCTACACCTTC. The variable domain in full, completed from reference TRBV18 and TRBJ1-2, reads NAGVMQNPRHLVRRRGQEARLRCSPMKGHSHVYWYRQLPEEGLKFMVYLQKENIIDESGMPKERFSAEFPKEGPSILRIQQVVRGDSAAYFCASSPPGTGQGYGYTFGSGTRLTVV.

V and J are TRBV30 and TRBJ1-5; 10 nucleotides line up with TRBD1. The CDR3 totals 16 residues. Germline CDR1 and CDR2: GTSNPN and SVGIG (reference sequence). The V and J ends lost 1 base and 2 bases, in that order; junction bases with no gene match: 5. The CDR3 DNA reads as TGTGCCTGGAGTGCTCCTGGGACAGGGGGCAATCAGCCCCAGCATTTT. Protein sequence: CAWSAPGTGGNQPQHF.

CDR3 in amino acids: CASSYGQGRGEQYF. As DNA, the CDR3 is TGTGCCAGCAGTTACGGGCAGGGCCGAGGCGAGCAGTACTTC. This chain links TRBV6-5 with TRBJ2-7, with D possibly TRBD1 on 5 matching bases. The V gene's germline CDR1 is MNHEY and CDR2 SVGAGI. Trimming left V 2 bases short and J 6 bases short, with 14 bases between. The CDR3 is 14 amino acids.

This chain joins TRBV30 and TRBJ1-6; weak D call: TRBD1 (6 bases). Germline loops: CDR1 GTSNPN, CDR2 SVGIG (reference sequence). There are 14 residues in the CDR3. Deletions cut 0 bases from V and 14 bases from J, with 17 bases between. The CDR3 spells CAWSVGTPGQSLHF. CDR3 coding DNA: TGTGCCTGGAGTGTAGGGACACCCGGTCAGTCCCTCCACTTT.

In DNA form, the CDR3 reads TGCAGCGTGGCAACCGGGGTTAATGGCTACACCTTC. Translation: CSVATGVNGYTF. The rearrangement joins TRBV29-1 to TRBJ1-2; D not certain. The CDR3 is 12 amino acids. The V gene's germline CDR1 is SQVTM and CDR2 ANQGSEA. V lost 6 bases, J lost 6 bases, and 14 bases lay in between.

The V call is TRBV5-1, the J call TRBJ2-2, with 14 bases fitting TRBD2. Germline V gene data show CDR1 as SGHRS and CDR2 as YFSETQ. The CDR3 consists of 16 residues. After removal of 1 base from V and 7 bases from J, the junction contained 3 bases not matched to a gene. The CDR3 sequence is CASSLTGTSGSGELFF. The CDR3 DNA is TGCGCCAGCAGCTTGACGGGGACTAGCGGGAGCGGGGAGCTGTTTTTT. Drawing the rest from reference TRBV5-1 and TRBJ2-2, the complete variable domain is KAGVTQTPRYLIKTRGQQVTLSCSPISGHRSVSWYQQTPGQGLQFLFEYFSETQRNKGNFPGRFSGRQFSNSRSEMNVSTLELGDSALYLCASSLTGTSGSGELFFGEGSRLTVL.

The chain recombines TRBV5-1 with TRBJ2-5, with D perhaps matching TRBD2 (6 bases). V lost 1 base and J lost 1, with 14 bases in between. Germline V gene data show CDR1 as SGHRS and CDR2 as YFSETQ. There are 16 residues in the CDR3. DNA of the CDR3: TGCGCCAGCAGCTTGTCCTTGCTAGCGATCCAAGAGACCCAGTACTTC. Encoded protein: CASSLSLLAIQETQYF.